This TCR beta chain comes out of a study of T cells expressing NK-cell markers. Looking at the study overall: The sequencing cohort of eight donors included seven HCMV-seropositive individuals and one seronegative individual. Study conclusions and caveats: The CD3+CD56-NKG2C+ fraction of a handful of donors was also led by these clonotypes.

With regard to this clonotype: What it binds is not known.

CDR1 and CDR2 from the germline V gene are SGHVS and FNYEAQ. This CDR3 is built from 15 residues. Using the 5' RACE reads, TCRdb records one entry per CDR3 protein without DNA. The listing records some 340,000 distinct CDR3 sequences. The chain employs TRBV7-6 and TRBJ2-5; TCRdb's D call of TRBD1 is untestable without DNA. Material: blood T cells: a sorted CD56 or NKG2C T cell subset, CD4+ or CD8+ T cells, or bulk PBMC T cells (not recorded which). The sequence was collected from a man aged 18-70 years in good health. The CDR3 loop is CASSLETGGQETQYF.